Listed here are 24 T cell receptor beta chains from one sample, sequenced in a study of T cells expressing NK-cell markers. Using the 5' RACE reads, TCRdb records one entry per CDR3 protein without DNA. This table lists about 550,000 distinct CDR3 sequences. Input material: blood T cells: a sorted CD56 or NKG2C T cell subset, CD4+ or CD8+ T cells, or bulk PBMC T cells (not recorded which). The receptor set was obtained from a man in his late teens or twenties in good health.

The chain is built from TRBV27 and TRBJ2-6; TCRdb lists TRBD2, though no DNA is available to test this call. Germline CDR1 and CDR2: MNHEY and SMNVEV (reference sequence). The CDR3 spans 15 residues. CDR3 residues: CASSLRRAGANVLTF.

This chain links TRBV13 with TRBJ2-5; lacking DNA, the TRBD2 call made by TCRdb goes unchecked. CDR3 size: 15 residues. Germline V gene sequence: CDR1 PRHDT, CDR2 FYEKMQ (reference sequence). This CDR3 reads CASSFRVLSQETQYF.

V and J are TRBV11-1 and TRBJ2-5; with no DNA, the TCRdb D assignment of TRBD2 cannot be verified. This CDR3 spans 17 amino acids. The germline CDR1 and CDR2 sequences are SGHAT and FQDESV (reference sequence). The chain's CDR3 is CASSSTLGKALQETQYF.

The chain joins TRBV12-3 or TRBV12-4 to TRBJ1-1; TCRdb selects TRBD1, and the lack of DNA leaves this call unchecked. CDR3 size: 15 residues. CDR3 in amino acids: CASSLPPGTNTEAFF.

The chain recombines TRBV12-3 or TRBV12-4 with TRBJ2-4; the D gene TCRdb calls, TRBD1, cannot be checked with no DNA. CDR3 length: 12 amino acids. CDR3 sequence: CASSAGPDAEYF.

This sequence joins TRBV3-1 and TRBJ1-1; there is no DNA to check the TCRdb D call of TRBD1. CDR3 length: 13 amino acids. CDR1 is LGHDT and CDR2 is YNNKEL in the germline V gene (reference sequence). CDR3 sequence: CASSRPGDTEAFF. The full variable domain, in which reference TRBV3-1 and TRBJ1-1 provide the parts outside the CDR3, is DTAVSQTPKYLVTQMGNDKSIKCEQNLGHDTMYWYKQDSKKFLKIMFSYNNKELIINETVPNRFSPKSPDKAHLNLHINSLELGDSAVYFCASSRPGDTEAFFGQGTRLTVV.

The chain couples TRBV4-2 to TRBJ2-2; TCRdb's D gene call, TRBD2, goes unchecked for lack of DNA. The CDR3 totals 20 residues. CDR1 and CDR2 from the germline V gene are LGHNA and YNFKEQ. CDR3 amino acids: CASSRTPGLAGGTNTGELFF.

The V call is TRBV15, the J call TRBJ1-5. This CDR3 has 14 amino acids. The V gene's germline CDR1 is LNHNV and CDR2 YYDKDF (reference sequence). CDR3 in amino acids: CATSRGVSDQPQHF.

This rearrangement joins TRBV20-1 to TRBJ2-7; TCRdb's assignment of TRBD1 cannot be checked, as there is no DNA. The CDR3 covers 16 residues. Looked up from germline, CDR1 is DFQATT and CDR2 is SNEGSKA (reference sequence). CDR3 protein: CSARDRAGQGLFEQYF.

The chain uses TRBV27 and TRBJ1-2; absent DNA, TCRdb's TRBD1 call cannot be checked. The CDR3 runs 12 residues. The germline CDR1 and CDR2 sequences are MNHEY and SMNVEV (reference sequence). This chain's CDR3 is CASRWGIGGYTF.

The rearrangement joins TRBV18 to TRBJ1-1. This CDR3 is 13 amino acids long. Germline CDR1 is KGHSH and CDR2 is LQKENI. The CDR3 region is CASSPPANTEAFF. Looking up the rest from reference TRBV18 and TRBJ1-1 gives the full variable domain: NAGVMQNPRHLVRRRGQEARLRCSPMKGHSHVYWYRQLPEEGLKFMVYLQKENIIDESGMPKERFSAEFPKEGPSILRIQQVVRGDSAAYFCASSPPANTEAFFGQGTRLTVV.

The chain is built from TRBV6-1 and TRBJ2-3. Germline V gene sequence: CDR1 MNHNS, CDR2 SASEGT. The CDR3 sequence is 13 residues long. This CDR3 is CASNNGGTDTQYF.

The rearrangement links TRBV5-4 to TRBJ2-1; the D call from TCRdb, TRBD1, cannot be confirmed without DNA. The CDR3 totals 18 residues. Germline V gene lookup returns CDR1 SGHNT and CDR2 YYREEE (reference sequence). CDR3 loop: CASSLGVTGDLTYNEQFF.

This chain links TRBV7-9 with TRBJ1-1. The CDR3 runs 15 residues. From germline, CDR1 is SEHNR and CDR2 FQNEAQ (reference sequence). CDR3 in amino acids: CASSEEGLPNTEAFF.

V is TRBV5-1 and J is TRBJ1-1; as DNA is missing, the TRBD1 call by TCRdb cannot be tested. This CDR3 comprises 14 residues. Germline V CDR1 and CDR2: SGHRS, YFSETQ. The CDR3 sequence is CASSLTGLNTEAFF.

This chain uses TRBV7-6 with TRBJ2-1; absent DNA, TCRdb's TRBD1 call cannot be checked. The germline gives CDR1 SGHVS, CDR2 FNYEAQ. The CDR3 consists of 16 residues. The CDR3 here is CASSLALGAVRNEQFF.

The rearrangement links TRBV12-3 or TRBV12-4 to TRBJ1-1. This CDR3 has 16 residues. The CDR3 reads CASSFRGGGMNTEAFF.

The rearrangement uses TRBV29-1 and TRBJ2-1; as DNA is missing, the TRBD2 call by TCRdb cannot be tested. The CDR3 runs to 19 residues. The germline V gene encodes CDR1 SQVTM and CDR2 ANQGSEA. CDR3 in amino acids: CSVEPVTKALAVFYNEQFF.

The V and J genes are TRBV6-5 and TRBJ1-1; absent DNA, TCRdb's TRBD1 call cannot be checked. The CDR3 spans 13 residues. Germline CDR1 reads MNHEY; CDR2 reads SVGAGI. This chain's CDR3 is CASSYDSATEAFF.

This sequence joins TRBV2 and TRBJ2-1; lacking DNA, the TRBD2 call made by TCRdb goes unchecked. The CDR3 length is 15 residues. CDR1 and CDR2 (germline): SNHLY, FYNNEI. The CDR3 protein is CASRLLRTSNDEQFF. Full variable domain (remainder filled in from reference TRBV2 and TRBJ2-1): EPEVTQTPSHQVTQMGQEVILRCVPISNHLYFYWYRQILGQKVEFLVSFYNNEISEKSEIFDDQFSVERPDGSNFTLKIRSTKLEDSAMYFCASRLLRTSNDEQFFGPGTRLTVL.

This CDR3 is CSVSGSYEQYF. The chain uses TRBV20-1 and TRBJ2-7; TCRdb's assignment of TRBD1 cannot be checked, as there is no DNA. CDR3 size: 11 residues. Per germline, CDR1 DFQATT and CDR2 SNEGSKA (reference sequence).

This chain links TRBV20-1 with TRBJ2-7; there is no DNA to check the TCRdb D call of TRBD1. The CDR3 runs to 16 residues. The germline CDR1 and CDR2 sequences are DFQATT and SNEGSKA (reference sequence). The CDR3 region is CSARDPKTGVYYEQYF.

The V and J genes are TRBV4-3 and TRBJ2-2. The germline V gene has CDR1 LGHNA and CDR2 YSLEER. CDR3 length equals 14 residues. The CDR3 sequence is CASSQDGRSGELFF.

The chain is built from TRBV18 and TRBJ1-1; lacking DNA, the TRBD1 call made by TCRdb goes unchecked. The CDR3 spans 15 residues. Germline V CDR1 and CDR2: KGHSH, LQKENI. CDR3 loop: CASSPSTRGDTEAFF.